The sequence of this T cell receptor (beta chain) was determined in a study of blood T cell repertoires in COVID-19. Study-level background: Spain, Italy and the United States supplied samples that represented acute and convalescent COVID-19. T cells, B-cell-depleted T cells, or PBMCs provided the cDNA or gDNA that served as material.

Germline-derived CDR1 and CDR2 are MDHEN and SYDVKM. CDR3 length: 15 amino acids. With 5 bases clipped from V and 0 bases from J, the junction kept 6 bases outside the gene matches. Clones were sequenced by immunoSEQ multiplex PCR, and TCRdb holds only the in-frame ones, with some missing. This table has 250,000 to 350,000 clones, 80% to 90% appearing once. Participant age was roughly 18 to 89 years, and participants resided in roughly 25 US areas. Cohorts were assigned according to the clinical history that participants reported. The sequenced sample consisted of PBMCs or T cells enriched from blood (not recorded which). The chain recombines TRBV28 with TRBJ2-5; TRBD1 agrees at 7 bases. The source is a woman younger than 35 who had recovered from COVID-19. CDR3 DNA sequence: TGTGCCAGCAGTCCCGGGACAGCGTACCAAGAGACCCAGTACTTC. Its protein product is CASSPGTAYQETQYF. The complete variable domain, with remaining parts taken from reference TRBV28 and TRBJ2-5, reads DVKVTQSSRYLVKRTGEKVFLECVQDMDHENMFWYRQDPGLGLRLIYFSYDVKMKEKGDIPEGYSVSREKKERFSLILESASTNQTSMYLCASSPGTAYQETQYFGPGTRLLVL.